The source of this TCR beta chain is a study of cytomegalovirus exposure and HLA in healthy donors. The assay was immunoSEQ multiplex PCR, and TCRdb's table has in-frame clones only and misses some. The top ten clones hold about 1.2% of a sample with some 180,000 clones, about three quarters of them seen once. CDR3 length: 16 residues. Germline CDR1 is LGHNA and CDR2 is YNFKEQ. Deletions cut 0 bases from V and 4 bases from J, with 15 bases between. The V and J genes are TRBV4-2 and TRBJ1-2, with a weak D call TRBD1 (6 bases). What was sequenced was PBMCs. This TCR was recovered from a woman in her thirties in good health and CMV-seronegative. The CDR3 loop is CASSQDIGLDSYGYTF. CDR3 bases: TGTGCCAGCAGCCAAGATATAGGATTGGACAGCTATGGCTACACCTTC.